The present entry profiles one TCR beta chain with its context. The data stem from a study of blood T cells in healthy people across ages. A sample-barcoded 5' primer and a J-beta primer mix were used in a second PCR of roughly 7 to 12 cycles. TCRdb analysed the 5' RACE reads with MiXCR anew, one entry per CDR3 protein. The profile covers about 1.4 million distinct CDR3 sequences, with approximately 59% appearing a single time and 5% to 7% taken by the ten largest. V dropped 4 bases and J dropped 6; count of bases not matched to a gene: 6. The CDR3 covers 14 residues. Germline V gene data show CDR1 as LGHNA and CDR2 as YSLEER.

The genes are TRBV4-3 and TRBJ2-7, with 10 nucleotides matching TRBD2. The specimen sequenced was blood. This receptor was taken from a man between 18 and 29 years old in good health. CDR3 nucleotide sequence: TGCGCCAGCAGCCCAGCGGGGGGGCCATTCGAGCAGTACTTC. It specifies CASSPAGGPFEQYF.